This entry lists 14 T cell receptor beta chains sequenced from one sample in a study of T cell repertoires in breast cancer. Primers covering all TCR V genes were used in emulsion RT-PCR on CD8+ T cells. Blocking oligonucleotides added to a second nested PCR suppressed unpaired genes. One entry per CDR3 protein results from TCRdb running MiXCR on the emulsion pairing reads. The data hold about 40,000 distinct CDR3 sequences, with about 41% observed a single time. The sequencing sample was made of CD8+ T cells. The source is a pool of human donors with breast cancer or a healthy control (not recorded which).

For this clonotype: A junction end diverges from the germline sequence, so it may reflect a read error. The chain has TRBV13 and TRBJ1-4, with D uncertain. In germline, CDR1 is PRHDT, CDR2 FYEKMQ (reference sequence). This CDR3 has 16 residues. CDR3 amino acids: CASSEGGISTNKKLFF. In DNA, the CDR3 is TGTGCCAGCAGCGAGGGCGGGATTTCAACTAATAAAAAACTGTTTTTT.

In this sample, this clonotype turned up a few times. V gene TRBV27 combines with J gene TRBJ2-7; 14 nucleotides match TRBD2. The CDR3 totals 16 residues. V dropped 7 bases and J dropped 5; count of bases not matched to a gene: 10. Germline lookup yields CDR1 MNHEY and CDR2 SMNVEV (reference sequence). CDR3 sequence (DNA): TGTGCCAGCATAGGGACTAGCGGGAGTCTGGTCCACGAGCAGTACTTC. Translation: CASIGTSGSLVHEQYF.

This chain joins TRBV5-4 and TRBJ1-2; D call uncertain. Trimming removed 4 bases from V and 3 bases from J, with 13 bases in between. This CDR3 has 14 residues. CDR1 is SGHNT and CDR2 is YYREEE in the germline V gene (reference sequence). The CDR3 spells CASSGSHGDYGYTF. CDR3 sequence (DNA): TGTGCCAGCAGCGGGTCTCACGGCGACTATGGCTACACCTTC.

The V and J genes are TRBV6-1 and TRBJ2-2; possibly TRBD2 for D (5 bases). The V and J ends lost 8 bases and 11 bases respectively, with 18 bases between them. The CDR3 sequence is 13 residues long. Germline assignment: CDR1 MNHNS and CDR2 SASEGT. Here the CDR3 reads CASQTYGPGELFF. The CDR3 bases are TGTGCCAGCCAAACCTACGGGCCGGGAGAGCTGTTTTTT.

The DNA of the CDR3 is TGCAGTGCTAGCGGGGGGGCAGGAGAGCAGTACTTC. Amino acid sequence: CSASGGAGEQYF. The chain carries TRBV20-1 and TRBJ2-7; TRBD2 matches at 8 bases. The V segment lost 3 bases and the J segment 7 bases; nucleotides outside the gene matches: 5. CDR1 is DFQATT and CDR2 is SNEGSKA in the germline V gene (reference sequence). CDR3 length: 12 amino acids.

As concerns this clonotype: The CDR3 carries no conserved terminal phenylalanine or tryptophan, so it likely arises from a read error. CDR3: CASSQRGASTDTQYL. CDR3 sequence (DNA): TGCGCCAGCAGCCAGAGAGGGGCTAGCACAGATACGCAGTATCTT. This chain joins TRBV4-1 and TRBJ2-3; D is possibly TRBD1 or TRBD2 (5 bases each). The CDR3 contains 15 residues. The germline V gene encodes CDR1 MGHRA and CDR2 YSYEKL. V lost 3 bases and J 0 bases, leaving 10 bases between the germline ends.

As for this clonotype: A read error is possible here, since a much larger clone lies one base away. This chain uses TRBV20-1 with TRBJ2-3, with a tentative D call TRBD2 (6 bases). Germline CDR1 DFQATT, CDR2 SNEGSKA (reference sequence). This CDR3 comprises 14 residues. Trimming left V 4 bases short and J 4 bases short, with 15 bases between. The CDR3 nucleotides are TGCAGTGCTAAACAGGCCGCTAGCGCAGATACGCAGTATTTT. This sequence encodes CSAKQAASADTQYF.

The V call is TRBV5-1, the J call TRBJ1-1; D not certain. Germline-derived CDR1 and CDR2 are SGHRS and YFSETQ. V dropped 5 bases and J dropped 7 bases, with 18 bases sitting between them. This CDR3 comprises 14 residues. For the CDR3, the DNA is TGCGCCAGCAGTACGGGCCTCCCTCCCATTGAAGCTTTCTTT. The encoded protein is CASSTGLPPIEAFF.

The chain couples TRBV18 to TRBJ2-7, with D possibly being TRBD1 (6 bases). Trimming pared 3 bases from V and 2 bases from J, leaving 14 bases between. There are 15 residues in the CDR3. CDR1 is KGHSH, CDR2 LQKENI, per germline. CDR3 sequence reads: CASSPRQELTYEQYF. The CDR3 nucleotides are TGTGCCAGCTCACCGCGACAGGAACTAACCTACGAGCAGTACTTC.

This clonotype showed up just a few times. This chain's CDR3 is CSAGQGGLGEQYF. In DNA, the CDR3 is TGCAGTGCTGGACAGGGGGGGCTAGGCGAGCAGTACTTC. The chain is built from TRBV20-1 and TRBJ2-7; 10 bases are a match to TRBD1. Looked up from germline, CDR1 is DFQATT and CDR2 is SNEGSKA (reference sequence). Unmatched junction bases numbered 7, after V lost 5 bases and J lost 6 bases. The CDR3 is made up of 13 amino acids.

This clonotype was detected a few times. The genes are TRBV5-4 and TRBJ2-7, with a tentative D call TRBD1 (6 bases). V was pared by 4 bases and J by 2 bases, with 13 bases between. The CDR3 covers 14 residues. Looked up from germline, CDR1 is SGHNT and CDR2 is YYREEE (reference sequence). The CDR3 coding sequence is TGTGCCAGCAGCACGGACAGCTCCACCTACGAGCAGTACTTC. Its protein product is CASSTDSSTYEQYF.

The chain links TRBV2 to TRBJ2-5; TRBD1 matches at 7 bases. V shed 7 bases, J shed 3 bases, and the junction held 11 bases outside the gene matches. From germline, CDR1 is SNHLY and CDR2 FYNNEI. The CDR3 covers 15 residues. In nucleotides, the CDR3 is TGTGCCAGCATTCCCAATAGGGACAGCGAAGAGACCCAGTACTTC. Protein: CASIPNRDSEETQYF.

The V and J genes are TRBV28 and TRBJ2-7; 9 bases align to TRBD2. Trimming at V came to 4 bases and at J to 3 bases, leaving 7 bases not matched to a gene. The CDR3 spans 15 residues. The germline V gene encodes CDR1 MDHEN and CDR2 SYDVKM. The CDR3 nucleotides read TGTGCCAGCAGTTCGATGACTAGCGGACTCTACGAGCAGTACTTC. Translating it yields CASSSMTSGLYEQYF.

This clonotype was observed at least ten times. This CDR3 is CASSLRLNTEAFF. The CDR3, as DNA: TGTGCCAGCAGCTTAAGGCTGAACACTGAAGCTTTCTTT. This sequence joins TRBV7-9 and TRBJ1-1; the D is unclear. The ends were cut back, 2 bases at V and 0 bases at J, with 4 bases in the middle. Germline loops: CDR1 SEHNR, CDR2 FQNEAQ (reference sequence). The CDR3 length is 13 residues.